The 21 T cell receptor beta chains below come from one sample, sequenced in a study of cytotoxic CD8 clonotypes in ibrutinib-treated CLL. Sequenced by immunoSEQ multiplex PCR; TCRdb stores in-frame clones only, minus some. The table shows 130,000 or so clones, with roughly 85% occurring only once. The specimen comprised PBMCs, sampled after 24 months of ibrutinib treatment. Every receptor here comes from a human donor with chronic lymphocytic leukemia.

About this clone: The junction departs from germline at one end; a sequencing error may be responsible. V is TRBV5-4 and J is TRBJ2-3; 8 bases match TRBD1. Germline CDR1 reads SGHNT; CDR2 reads YYREEE (reference sequence). CDR3 length: 17 residues. CDR3 amino acids: CAGSIPDRVLRKDTQYF. The CDR3 nucleotides are TGTGCCGGCAGCATACCGGACAGGGTGTTGAGAAAAGATACGCAGTATTTT. Full variable domain (rest looked up from reference TRBV5-4 and TRBJ2-3): ETGVTQSPTHLIKTRGQQVTLRCSSQSGHNTVSWYQQALGQGPQFIFQYYREEENGRGNFPPRFSGLQFPNYSSELNVNALELDDSALYLCAGSIPDRVLRKDTQYFGPGTRLTVL.

This clone has only a few counts. J is TRBJ1-2 and V is TRBV4-1, with 11 bases lining up with TRBD1. V lost 4 bases, J lost 5 bases, and 6 bases stayed unmatched. This CDR3 is built from 15 residues. The germline gives CDR1 MGHRA, CDR2 YSYEKL. The CDR3 sequence is CASSPRDRGSYGYTF. As DNA, the CDR3 is TGCGCCAGCAGCCCCAGGGACAGGGGGTCTTATGGCTACACCTTC.

The chain employs TRBV5-4 and TRBJ1-5; D is unresolved. Germline CDR1 and CDR2: SGHNT and YYREEE (reference sequence). The CDR3 totals 13 residues. Deletions cut 4 bases from V and 7 bases from J, with 12 bases between. The CDR3 DNA sequence: TGTGCCAGCAGCCTAAACCAGGACCAGCCCCAGCATTTT. This codes for CASSLNQDQPQHF.

This chain uses TRBV7-2 with TRBJ2-2, with a possible D match to TRBD2 (6 bases). Trimming took off 7 bases at V and 1 base at J, with 7 bases between the two ends. CDR1 and CDR2 from the germline V gene are SGHTA and FQGNSA. The CDR3 runs to 13 residues. The CDR3 spells CASTGENTGELFF. In DNA form, the CDR3 reads TGTGCCAGCACGGGGGAGAACACCGGGGAGCTGTTTTTT.

V gene TRBV28 combines with J gene TRBJ1-2; D possibly corresponds to TRBD1 (5 bases). The CDR3 runs 14 residues. The germline gives CDR1 MDHEN, CDR2 SYDVKM. Trimming removed 2 bases at V and 4 bases at J, with 11 bases between. The CDR3 DNA sequence: TGTGCCAGCAGTTTAAGGGGAAGGGCCTATGGCTACACCTTC. Translation: CASSLRGRAYGYTF.

The chain has TRBV5-4 and TRBJ2-7, with D possibly being TRBD1 (7 bases). CDR3 length: 13 residues. V was cut by 5 bases and J by 1 base, with 10 bases left in between. The germline gives CDR1 SGHNT, CDR2 YYREEE (reference sequence). DNA for the CDR3: TGTGCCAGCAGGCGGGACAGTTCCTACGAGCAGTACTTC. Protein product: CASRRDSSYEQYF.

V and J are TRBV11-3 and TRBJ2-7, with D perhaps matching TRBD1 (5 bases). Trimming pared 5 bases from V and 5 bases from J, leaving 19 bases between. CDR1 and CDR2 from the germline V gene are SGHNT and YENEEA. The CDR3 length is 15 residues. The CDR3 nucleotides read TGTGCCAGCAGCCGTAATCAGGGTATCAGTCACGAGCAGTACTTC. This sequence encodes CASSRNQGISHEQYF.

The chain has TRBV11-2 and TRBJ2-2, with D hard to call. The CDR3 loop spans 14 amino acids. Germline V gene data show CDR1 as SGHAT and CDR2 as FQNNGV. V was clipped by 3 bases and J by 5 bases, with 10 bases between them. CDR3: CASSFLTGTGELFF. CDR3 sequence (DNA): TGTGCCAGCAGCTTTTTGACTGGGACCGGGGAGCTGTTTTTT.

This clone has more than one count but fewer than ten. This rearrangement joins TRBV4-3 to TRBJ2-3; 9 bases line up with TRBD1. The CDR3 has 18 residues. The germline gives CDR1 LGHNA, CDR2 YSLEER. The J segment lost 2 bases and the V segment lost 0 bases, leaving 9 bases of the junction unmatched. CDR3 sequence reads: CASSQDSPDRGYTDTQYF. The CDR3 DNA reads TGCGCCAGCAGCCAAGATTCTCCAGACAGGGGGTACACAGATACGCAGTATTTT.

This clone has just one count. J is TRBJ2-7 and V is TRBV10-3, with a tentative D call TRBD1 (7 bases). Trimming took off 0 bases at V and 3 bases at J, with 15 bases between the two ends. Germline V gene data show CDR1 as ENHRY and CDR2 as SYGVKD. This CDR3 is built from 16 residues. CDR3: CAISESGGQGVYEQYF. In nucleotides, the CDR3 is TGTGCCATCAGTGAGTCAGGAGGGCAGGGGGTCTACGAGCAGTACTTC.

As to this clone: Other DNA sequences in this specimen translate into the identical CDR3. The chain employs TRBV7-2 and TRBJ1-2; D uncertain. CDR3 length: 12 amino acids. CDR1 is SGHTA and CDR2 is FQGNSA in the germline V gene. V gave up 5 bases and J gave up 5 bases, with 9 bases separating them. For the CDR3, the DNA is TGTGCCAGCAGCCCGGACGGGTATGGCTACACCTTC. Translating it yields CASSPDGYGYTF.

This clone was picked up one time. The V and J genes are TRBV30 and TRBJ2-2, with 11 bases that match TRBD1. The CDR3 sequence is 13 residues long. V shed 5 bases, J shed 6 bases, and the junction held 2 bases outside the gene matches. CDR1 GTSNPN and CDR2 SVGIG come from the germline V gene (reference sequence). CDR3 DNA sequence: TGTGCCTGGGGGACAGGGGGTCCCGGGGAGCTGTTTTTT. This translates into CAWGTGGPGELFF.

The chain recombines TRBV4-2 with TRBJ1-4, with TRBD1 matching 7 bases. This CDR3 spans 14 amino acids. The germline V gene encodes CDR1 LGHNA and CDR2 YNFKEQ. The J segment lost 4 bases and the V segment lost 6 bases, leaving 5 bases of the junction unmatched. In DNA form, the CDR3 reads TGTGCCAGCAGGGGACAGTTTTTTAATGAAAAACTGTTTTTT. It codes for CASRGQFFNEKLFF.

J is TRBJ2-7 and V is TRBV4-3, with D perhaps TRBD2 (5 bases). Trimming stripped 1 base from V and 6 bases from J, with 19 bases between. Germline CDR1 reads LGHNA; CDR2 reads YSLEER. The length of the CDR3 is 16 residues. The CDR3 reads CASSQVTGGSVGEQYF. CDR3 DNA sequence: TGCGCCAGCAGCCAAGTGACGGGTGGGAGTGTCGGCGAGCAGTACTTC.

The J gene is TRBJ2-5, the V gene TRBV5-4, with no clear D. Trimming pared 4 bases from V and 3 bases from J, leaving 10 bases between. There are 13 residues in the CDR3. Germline CDR1 SGHNT, CDR2 YYREEE (reference sequence). DNA for the CDR3: TGTGCCAGCAGCCTCCCGGCCGAAGAGACCCAGTACTTC. Translated, it gives CASSLPAEETQYF.

V is TRBV5-1 and J is TRBJ2-1, with unresolved D. This CDR3 has 16 amino acids. Trimming removed 4 bases at V and 7 bases at J, with 21 bases between. Germline-derived CDR1 and CDR2 are SGHRS and YFSETQ. The DNA for the CDR3 is TGCGCCAGCAGCCAACCCGGGTCAGGCAGGAAAAATGAGCAGTTCTTC. Its protein product is CASSQPGSGRKNEQFF. Drawing the rest from reference TRBV5-1 and TRBJ2-1, the complete variable domain is KAGVTQTPRYLIKTRGQQVTLSCSPISGHRSVSWYQQTPGQGLQFLFEYFSETQRNKGNFPGRFSGRQFSNSRSEMNVSTLELGDSALYLCASSQPGSGRKNEQFFGPGTRLTVL.

The chain couples TRBV5-6 to TRBJ1-6, with 7 bases identical to TRBD1. The V segment lost 4 bases and the J segment 7 bases; nucleotides outside the gene matches: 2. The germline CDR1 and CDR2 sequences are SGHDT and YYEEEE. This CDR3 has 13 amino acids. Here the CDR3 DNA reads TGTGCCAGCAGCGACAGGGTGAATTCACCCCTCCACTTT. It translates to CASSDRVNSPLHF.

CDR3 bases: TGTGCCAGCAGCCGGAAGCTAACGAGGGTAAACACCGGGGAGCTGTTTTTT. It specifies CASSRKLTRVNTGELFF. The chain recombines TRBV28 with TRBJ2-2; possible D gene TRBD2, 5 bases. Germline-derived CDR1 and CDR2 are MDHEN and SYDVKM. This CDR3 has 17 amino acids. V lost 6 bases, J lost 2 bases, and 19 bases lay in between.

The chain recombines TRBV14 with TRBJ1-2; D not certain. Germline-derived CDR1 and CDR2 are SGHDN and FVKESK. Trimming took 3 bases from V and 2 from J, leaving 16 bases between them. CDR3 size: 16 residues. In DNA form, the CDR3 reads TGTGCCAGCAGCCACGCCAGAGGGTCGGGAAACTATGGCTACACCTTC. It yields the protein CASSHARGSGNYGYTF.

About this clone: Other DNA sequences within the sample encode an identical CDR3. V usage is TRBV28 and J usage is TRBJ1-2; the D is unclear. V dropped 1 base and J dropped 2 bases, with 5 bases sitting between them. CDR1 and CDR2 (germline): MDHEN, SYDVKM. This CDR3 is 13 amino acids long. The CDR3 DNA is TGTGCCAGCAGTTTATCAGGAAACTATGGCTACACCTTC. Translation gives CASSLSGNYGYTF.

The chain links TRBV30 to TRBJ1-3; D is unclear. Germline V lookup: CDR1 GTSNPN, CDR2 SVGIG (reference sequence). The CDR3 has 13 amino acids. Between the trimmed V and J ends, which lost 0 bases and 2 bases, there was a span of 5 bases. The CDR3 DNA is TGTGCCTGGAGTGTGAGCGCTGGAAACACCATATATTTT. It encodes CAWSVSAGNTIYF. Combining the CDR3 with reference TRBV30 and TRBJ1-3 gives the whole variable domain SQTIHQWPATLVQPVGSPLSLECTVEGTSNPNLYWYRQAAGRGLQLLFYSVGIGQISSEVPQNLSASRPQDRQFILSSKKLLLSDSGFYLCAWSVSAGNTIYFGEGSWLTVV.